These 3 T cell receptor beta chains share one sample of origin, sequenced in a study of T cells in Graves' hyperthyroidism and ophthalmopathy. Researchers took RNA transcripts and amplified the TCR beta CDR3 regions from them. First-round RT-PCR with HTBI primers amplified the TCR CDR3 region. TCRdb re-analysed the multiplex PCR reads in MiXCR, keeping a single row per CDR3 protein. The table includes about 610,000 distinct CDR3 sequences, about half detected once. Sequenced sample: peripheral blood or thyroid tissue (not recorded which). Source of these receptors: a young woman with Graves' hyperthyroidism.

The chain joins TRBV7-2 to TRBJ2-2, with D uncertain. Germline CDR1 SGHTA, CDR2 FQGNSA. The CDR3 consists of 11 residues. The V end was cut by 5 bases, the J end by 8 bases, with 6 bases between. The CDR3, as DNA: TGTGCCAGCAGCCCTCAGGGGGAGCTGTTTTTT. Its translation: CASSPQGELFF.

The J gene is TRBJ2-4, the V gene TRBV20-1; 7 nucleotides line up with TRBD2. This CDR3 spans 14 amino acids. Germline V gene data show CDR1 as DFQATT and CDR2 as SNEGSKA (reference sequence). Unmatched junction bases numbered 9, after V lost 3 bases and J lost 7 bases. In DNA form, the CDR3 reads TGCAGTGCTAGTGATGGCGGGAGACCGAACATTCAGTACTTC. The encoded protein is CSASDGGRPNIQYF.

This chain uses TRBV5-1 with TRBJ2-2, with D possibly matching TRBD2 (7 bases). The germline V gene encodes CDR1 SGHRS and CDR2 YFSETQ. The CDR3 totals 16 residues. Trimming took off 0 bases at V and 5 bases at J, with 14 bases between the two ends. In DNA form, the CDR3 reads TGCGCCAGCAGCTTGGAGGGGGGGGCGATTACCGGGGAGCTGTTTTTT. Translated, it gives CASSLEGGAITGELFF. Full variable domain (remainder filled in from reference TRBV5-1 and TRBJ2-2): KAGVTQTPRYLIKTRGQQVTLSCSPISGHRSVSWYQQTPGQGLQFLFEYFSETQRNKGNFPGRFSGRQFSNSRSEMNVSTLELGDSALYLCASSLEGGAITGELFFGEGSRLTVL.